Given below is one T cell receptor beta chain in context. Its antigen is unknown. This sample was taken from a study of cytomegalovirus exposure and HLA in healthy donors. As for the study in general: Unique TCR beta sequences numbering about 100 million came from around 180 million T cells in an earlier analysis. Study-wide results and caveats: In all likelihood, a cluster of highly shared sequence variants was a sequencing artifact. In a later analysis, more than 15,000 TCR beta sequences were associated with HLA alleles at 0.05 false discovery rate.

Amplification used 60 Vbeta primers and 13 Jbeta primers. The repertoire was sequenced with immunoSEQ multiplex PCR; TCRdb's copy has only in-frame clones and lacks some. The sample has 150,000 to 250,000 clones, about 82% seen once. Germline CDR1 reads WSHSY; CDR2 reads SAAADI. Trimming cost V 2 bases and J 5 bases; bases outside gene matches: 6. This CDR3 has 16 residues. The sequence derives from a woman between 45 and 60 years old in good health and CMV-seronegative. The sample consisted of PBMCs. The chain recombines TRBV10-2 with TRBJ2-1; 10 nucleotides match TRBD2. The CDR3 protein is CASSEPLAGAHNEQFF. The CDR3 nucleotides are TGCGCCAGCAGTGAGCCCCTAGCGGGAGCCCACAATGAGCAGTTCTTC.